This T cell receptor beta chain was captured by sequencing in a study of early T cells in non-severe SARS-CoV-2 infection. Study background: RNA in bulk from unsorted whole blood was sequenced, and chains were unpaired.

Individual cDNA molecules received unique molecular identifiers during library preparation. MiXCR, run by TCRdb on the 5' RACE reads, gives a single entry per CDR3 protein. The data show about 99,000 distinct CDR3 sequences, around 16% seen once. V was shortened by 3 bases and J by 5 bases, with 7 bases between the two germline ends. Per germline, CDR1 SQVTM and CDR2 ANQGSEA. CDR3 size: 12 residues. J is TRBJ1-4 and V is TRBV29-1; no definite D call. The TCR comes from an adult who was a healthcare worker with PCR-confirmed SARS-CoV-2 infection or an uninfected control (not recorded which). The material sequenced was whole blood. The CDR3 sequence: CSVESGNEKLFF. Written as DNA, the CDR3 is TGCAGCGTTGAGTCGGGGAATGAAAAACTGTTTTTT.